The 27 T cell receptor beta chains below were found in one sample sequenced in a study of blood T cell repertoires in COVID-19. Using immunoSEQ multiplex PCR, the repertoire was profiled, and TCRdb retains in-frame clones only, with some absent. This table has over 150,000 clones, about 90% appearing once. The sample consisted of peripheral blood. The receptors derive from a man between 70 and 80 years old with active or convalescent COVID-19.

This clone was observed a few times. This chain links TRBV6-5 with TRBJ2-1; 11 positions match TRBD2. Germline assignment: CDR1 MNHEY and CDR2 SVGAGI. V lost 3 bases and J lost 6; bases outside the gene matches: 1. The CDR3 consists of 14 residues. The CDR3, as DNA: TGTGCCAGCAGTTATGGACTAGCGGGCAATGAGCAGTTCTTC. It translates to CASSYGLAGNEQFF.

This chain connects TRBV2 to TRBJ1-2; D call uncertain. The CDR3 is 14 amino acids. CDR1 is SNHLY and CDR2 is FYNNEI in the germline V gene. Trimming pared 5 bases from V and 8 bases from J, leaving 18 bases between. The DNA of the CDR3 is TGTGCCAGCAGTCCTTCGGGTCCGAGACGGGGCTACACCTTC. This gives the protein CASSPSGPRRGYTF. Full variable domain (rest looked up from reference TRBV2 and TRBJ1-2): EPEVTQTPSHQVTQMGQEVILRCVPISNHLYFYWYRQILGQKVEFLVSFYNNEISEKSEIFDDQFSVERPDGSNFTLKIRSTKLEDSAMYFCASSPSGPRRGYTFGSGTRLTVV.

V gene TRBV18 combines with J gene TRBJ2-7; no clear D gene. Per the germline V gene, CDR1 is KGHSH and CDR2 is LQKENI. CDR3 size: 16 residues. The V gene lost 3 bases and the J gene lost 1 base, with 16 bases spanning the gap. The CDR3 reads CASSPIVAGSSYEQYF. The CDR3 nucleotides read TGTGCCAGCTCACCCATCGTGGCAGGATCGTCCTACGAGCAGTACTTC.

CDR3 sequence: CASSPLSGTGAYGYTF. The DNA for the CDR3 is TGCGCCAGCAGCCCCCTGTCAGGGACAGGGGCCTATGGCTACACCTTC. V usage is TRBV5-1 and J usage is TRBJ1-2; TRBD1 matches 10 bases. Germline trimming cut 4 bases from V and 4 bases from J; bases unmatched to any gene: 10. Germline V CDR1 and CDR2: SGHRS, YFSETQ. The CDR3 covers 16 residues.

The J gene is TRBJ2-3, the V gene TRBV7-2, with 10 bases lining up with TRBD2. The CDR3 is 17 amino acids. After removal of 1 base from V and 3 bases from J, the junction contained 7 bases not matched to a gene. Germline V lookup: CDR1 SGHTA, CDR2 FQGNSA. The CDR3 sequence: CASSLVPQREGTDTQYF. The CDR3 bases are TGTGCCAGCAGCTTAGTCCCCCAGCGGGAGGGAACAGATACGCAGTATTTT.

The chain uses TRBV5-1 and TRBJ1-5, with D perhaps matching TRBD1 (6 bases). Germline CDR1 and CDR2: SGHRS and YFSETQ. V shed 0 bases and J shed 0 bases, with 13 bases lying between them. The CDR3 extends over 17 amino acids. The CDR3 region has the DNA TGCGCCAGCAGCTTGGAAATAGGGGGAAGTAGCAATCAGCCCCAGCATTTT. Translation gives CASSLEIGGSSNQPQHF.

The gene calls are TRBV7-2 and TRBJ1-3, with D possibly being TRBD1 (6 bases). The germline V gene encodes CDR1 SGHTA and CDR2 FQGNSA. The germline V and J ends were trimmed by 2 bases and 0 bases, with 11 bases remaining between them. The CDR3 is 16 amino acids. Here the CDR3 DNA reads TGTGCCAGCAGCTTAAGGCAGGGGTTCTCTGGAAACACCATATATTTT. Translation: CASSLRQGFSGNTIYF. Supplemented by reference TRBV7-2 and TRBJ1-3, the full variable domain reads GAGVSQSPSNKVTEKGKDVELRCDPISGHTALYWYRQSLGQGLEFLIYFQGNSAPDKSGLPSDRFSAERTGGSVSTLTIQRTQQEDSAVYLCASSLRQGFSGNTIYFGEGSWLTVV.

The chain combines TRBV19 with TRBJ1-2; a weak D match, TRBD1 (6 bases). Germline V gene lookup returns CDR1 LNHDA and CDR2 SQIVND (reference sequence). With 3 bases removed from V and 7 bases from J, the gap between germline ends came to 15 bases. This CDR3 has 14 residues. The CDR3 is CASSIHRDEPGYTF. In DNA form, the CDR3 reads TGTGCCAGTAGTATCCACAGGGACGAGCCTGGCTACACCTTC.

There are a few counts of this clone. V and J are TRBV10-2 and TRBJ1-4; D not certain. There are 13 residues in the CDR3. V lost 8 bases and J lost 4, with 11 bases in between. The V gene's germline CDR1 is WSHSY and CDR2 SAAADI. CDR3 sequence (DNA): TGCGCCAGCTCTTCTAGCTATAATGAAAAACTGTTTTTT. Residues: CASSSSYNEKLFF.

Regarding this clone: Different DNA sequences within this sample yield the same CDR3. The gene calls are TRBV19 and TRBJ1-5; TRBD1 aligns across 8 bases. This CDR3 is 14 amino acids long. V lost 6 bases and J lost 2; bases outside the gene matches: 3. From germline, CDR1 is LNHDA and CDR2 SQIVND (reference sequence). The CDR3 is CASSLGQGNQPQHF. In nucleotides, the CDR3 is TGTGCCAGTAGCCTGGGACAGGGCAATCAGCCCCAGCATTTT.

This clone was seen a single time. The chain joins TRBV5-1 to TRBJ2-2, with 7 bases identical to TRBD1. The ends lost 4 bases at V and 5 bases at J; junction bases unmatched: 5. The germline CDR1 and CDR2 sequences are SGHRS and YFSETQ. This CDR3 has 14 amino acids. CDR3 amino acids: CASSARQGTGELFF. CDR3 in DNA: TGCGCCAGCAGCGCCAGACAGGGAACCGGGGAGCTGTTTTTT.

The genes are TRBV14 and TRBJ2-3; 11 bases map to TRBD2. With V trimmed by 3 bases and J by 2 bases, 4 bases remained unmatched. The CDR3 is made up of 16 amino acids. Per the germline V gene, CDR1 is SGHDN and CDR2 is FVKESK. The CDR3 DNA reads TGTGCCAGCAGCCATCGACTAGCGGGGCACACAGATACGCAGTATTTT. Its translation: CASSHRLAGHTDTQYF.

This clone has just a few counts. The chain employs TRBV11-2 and TRBJ1-1; possibly TRBD1 for D (5 bases). This CDR3 is 17 amino acids long. Germline loops: CDR1 SGHAT, CDR2 FQNNGV. V was clipped by 5 bases and J by 7 bases, with 26 bases between them. The CDR3 loop reads CASSPRSWGRGLGEAFF. The CDR3 bases are TGTGCCAGCAGCCCACGGAGTTGGGGCCGGGGGTTGGGTGAAGCTTTCTTT.

The V gene is TRBV7-8, the J gene TRBJ1-1; the match to TRBD1 covers 9 bases. The trim removed 4 bases at V and 1 base at J, leaving 7 bases unmatched. The CDR3 extends over 16 amino acids. From germline, CDR1 is SGHVS and CDR2 FQNEAQ. CDR3 in amino acids: CASSSGQGGENTEAFF. In nucleotides, the CDR3 is TGTGCCAGCAGCTCGGGACAGGGAGGGGAGAACACTGAAGCTTTCTTT.

The chain joins TRBV5-1 to TRBJ1-4; 8 bases are a match to TRBD1. V dropped 0 bases and J dropped 8; count of bases not matched to a gene: 6. Germline CDR1 reads SGHRS; CDR2 reads YFSETQ. The CDR3 is 15 amino acids. CDR3 coding DNA: TGCGCCAGCAGCTTGGCCGGGAGGACAGGGGAAAAACTGTTTTTT. It specifies CASSLAGRTGEKLFF.

There are a few counts of this clone. The chain employs TRBV19 and TRBJ2-3; 7 positions agree with TRBD1. The CDR3 has 14 amino acids. After removal of 2 bases from V and 8 bases from J, the junction contained 7 bases not matched to a gene. In germline, CDR1 is LNHDA, CDR2 SQIVND (reference sequence). Written as DNA, the CDR3 is TGTGCCAGTAGTATACGGGGACAGTTGAGTACGCAGTATTTT. Its protein product is CASSIRGQLSTQYF.

The J gene is TRBJ2-1, the V gene TRBV13; TRBD1 matches 8 bases. Germline V gives CDR1 PRHDT, CDR2 FYEKMQ (reference sequence). The CDR3 runs to 13 residues. The J segment lost 7 bases and the V segment lost 5 bases, leaving 4 bases of the junction unmatched. In DNA form, the CDR3 reads TGTGCCAGCAGCCTGGACAGGGTAAATGAGCAGTTCTTC. It yields the protein CASSLDRVNEQFF.

J is TRBJ2-6 and V is TRBV6-5, with D uncertain. Germline CDR1 and CDR2: MNHEY and SVGAGI. The CDR3 runs 16 residues. V was cut by 0 bases and J by 1 base, with 7 bases left in between. CDR3 residues: CASSYSPDSGANVLTF. The CDR3 nucleotides read TGTGCCAGCAGTTACTCGCCAGATTCTGGGGCCAACGTCCTGACTTTC.

This clone was found once. The chain couples TRBV5-1 to TRBJ1-6, with 7 bases aligning to TRBD1. The CDR3 is 15 residues long. Trimming removed 4 bases from V and 9 bases from J; junction bases left unmatched: 10. The germline gives CDR1 SGHRS, CDR2 YFSETQ. The CDR3 sequence: CASSPQEGALSPLHF. DNA of the CDR3: TGCGCCAGCAGCCCTCAGGAGGGGGCGCTTTCACCCCTCCACTTT.

This clone was found once. The chain employs TRBV6-5 and TRBJ2-7, with D possibly matching TRBD2 (6 bases). Germline loops: CDR1 MNHEY, CDR2 SVGAGI. The CDR3 extends over 15 amino acids. With 2 bases removed from V and 2 bases from J, the gap between germline ends came to 13 bases. The CDR3, as DNA: TGTGCCAGCAGTTACACGGGGACTGCCCCCTACGAGCAGTACTTC. Its protein is CASSYTGTAPYEQYF.

This chain joins TRBV5-6 and TRBJ1-1, with D hard to call. Germline V CDR1 and CDR2: SGHDT, YYEEEE. The CDR3 is made up of 15 amino acids. Trimming shortened V by 5 bases and J by 1 base, and 15 bases separated the two germline ends. CDR3 amino acids: CASSRGMSPNTEAFF. The CDR3, as DNA: TGTGCCAGCAGTCGAGGGATGAGCCCGAACACTGAAGCTTTCTTT.

The chain couples TRBV29-1 to TRBJ1-2, with TRBD1 matching 8 bases. Germline assignment: CDR1 SQVTM and CDR2 ANQGSEA. The ends lost 6 bases at V and 4 bases at J; junction bases unmatched: 4. The CDR3 loop spans 12 amino acids. The CDR3 loop reads CSVNTGGYGYTF. In nucleotides, the CDR3 is TGCAGCGTGAATACAGGGGGCTATGGCTACACCTTC.

The chain recombines TRBV7-2 with TRBJ2-7; tentatively, D is TRBD2 (6 bases). The V end lost 6 bases, the J end lost 2 bases, and 14 bases lay between the germline ends. Germline CDR1 SGHTA, CDR2 FQGNSA. There are 14 residues in the CDR3. The CDR3 coding sequence is TGTGCCAGCAGACCCGGGGGAGCCACCTACGAGCAGTACTTC. Its translation is CASRPGGATYEQYF.

This sequence joins TRBV6-2 or TRBV6-3 and TRBJ1-4; 9 bases agree with TRBD1. With V trimmed by 4 bases and J by 8 bases, 5 bases remained unmatched. The CDR3 spans 14 residues. The germline CDR1 and CDR2 sequences are MNHEY and SVGEGT. CDR3 loop: CASSLGQGDEKLFF. The CDR3 DNA reads TGTGCCAGCAGTTTGGGACAGGGAGACGAAAAACTGTTTTTT.

The chain recombines TRBV30 with TRBJ2-5; unclear D gene. V lost 3 bases and J lost 2, with 10 bases in between. The CDR3 extends over 13 amino acids. From germline, CDR1 is GTSNPN and CDR2 SVGIG (reference sequence). The chain's CDR3 is CAWSRQRQETQYF. CDR3 nucleotide sequence: TGTGCCTGGAGCCGCCAGAGGCAAGAGACCCAGTACTTC.

The gene calls are TRBV6-6 and TRBJ2-7; 10 bases map to TRBD1. CDR3 length equals 16 residues. Germline CDR1 MNHNY, CDR2 SVGAGI (reference sequence). V was pared by 6 bases and J by 2 bases, with 10 bases of the junction left unmatched. The CDR3 DNA follows: TGTGCCAGCAGAGCTACCGCCGGGACAGGGGCCTACGAGCAGTACTTC. This sequence encodes CASRATAGTGAYEQYF.

This sequence joins TRBV6-2 or TRBV6-3 and TRBJ2-1; no definite D call. The germline V and J ends were trimmed by 2 bases and 2 bases, with 7 bases remaining between them. The V gene's germline CDR1 is MNHEY and CDR2 SVGEGT. CDR3 length equals 14 residues. The CDR3 DNA is TGTGCCAGCAGTTACCTGTTCCCCTACAATGAGCAGTTCTTC. It specifies CASSYLFPYNEQFF.